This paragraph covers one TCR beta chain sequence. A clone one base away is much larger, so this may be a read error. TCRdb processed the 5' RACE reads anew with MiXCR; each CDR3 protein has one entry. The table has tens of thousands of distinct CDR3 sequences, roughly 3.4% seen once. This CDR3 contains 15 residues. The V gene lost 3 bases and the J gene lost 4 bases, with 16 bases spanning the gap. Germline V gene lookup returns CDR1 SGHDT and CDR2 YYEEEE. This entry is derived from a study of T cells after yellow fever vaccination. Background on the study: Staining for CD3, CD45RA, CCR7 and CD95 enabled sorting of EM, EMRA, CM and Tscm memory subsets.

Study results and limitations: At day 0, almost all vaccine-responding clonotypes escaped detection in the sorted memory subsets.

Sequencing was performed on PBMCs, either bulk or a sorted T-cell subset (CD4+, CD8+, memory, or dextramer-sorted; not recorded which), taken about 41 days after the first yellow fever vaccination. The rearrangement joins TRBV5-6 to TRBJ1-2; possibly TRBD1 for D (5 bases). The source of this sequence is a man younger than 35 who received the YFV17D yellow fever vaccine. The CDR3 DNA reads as TGTGCCAGCAGCTCTTTCGGCAGGGTGATCTATGGCTACACCTTC. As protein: CASSSFGRVIYGYTF.